This T cell receptor beta chain was identified in a study of T cell changes during pregnancy in multiple sclerosis. Profiling relied on immunoSEQ multiplex PCR, and the TCRdb table lists in-frame clones only, not all of them. Among about 8,500 clones, roughly 87% were seen once, and the ten largest hold 10%. Germline values: CDR1 MNHNS, CDR2 SASEGT. With V trimmed by 2 bases and J by 1 base, 1 base remained unmatched. This CDR3 contains 15 residues. J is TRBJ2-3 and V is TRBV6-1, with 9 bases lining up with TRBD2. The TCR sequence derives from a female donor in good health, enrolled as a control in a pregnancy study. The sample was CD8+ T cells from peripheral blood mononuclear cells, taken in the first trimester of pregnancy. The chain's CDR3 is CASSEIAGGTDTQYF. CDR3 coding DNA: TGTGCCAGCAGTGAAATAGCGGGGGGCACAGATACGCAGTATTTT.